A selection of T cell receptor beta chains follows, all from one sample in a study of response to subunit inactivated influenza vaccine. TCRdb ran MiXCR on the RT-PCR reads and lists one entry per CDR3 protein. Here the sample spans around 570,000 distinct CDR3 sequences, approximately 10% being singletons. The same sample was also used in a study of T cells expressing NK-cell markers.

Sequenced material: PBMCs from blood, taken on the day of vaccination. Every receptor here comes from a man in his forties or fifties who received an inactivated influenza vaccine. Each CDR3 is given with its conserved first and last residue. D genes are given only for firm matches. Some rows mark clone size as missing; the rest say once, few, many or name a class of expanded clone.

DNA	CDR3	size	D	V	J
TGCAGCGTTGAGGCCCTCCACACTGAAGCTTTCTTT	CSVEALHTEAFF	.	.	TRBV29-1	TRBJ1-1
TGTGCCAGCAGCTTGGGGGATCCCGGGGCTTATCAGCCCCAGCATTTT	CASSLGDPGAYQPQHF	few	.	TRBV5-5	TRBJ1-5
TGCGCCAGCAGCTCCCAGGGGGCGGGCAACACCGGGGAGCTGTTTTTT	CASSSQGAGNTGELFF	few	TRBD1	TRBV5-1	TRBJ2-2
TGTGCCACCCGGGGACAGCGGAATCAGCCCCAGCATTTT	CATRGQRNQPQHF	few	TRBD1	TRBV28	TRBJ1-5
TGCGCCAGCAGCTGGGCGGGACAGTCCTACAATGAGCAGTTCTTC	CASSWAGQSYNEQFF	few	.	TRBV5-1	TRBJ2-1
TGTGCCAGCAGTACTCTAGACAGCCAGCATTTT	CASSTLDSQHF	few	.	TRBV28	TRBJ1-5
TGTGCCACCAGCAGGGGACTAGCGGGAGGGTTAGAGCAGTTCTTC	CATSRGLAGGLEQFF	.	TRBD2	TRBV15	TRBJ2-1
TGTGCCACCAGCAGAGCCTTACTCGCCCTTACCAATGAGCAGTTCTTC	CATSRALLALTNEQFF	many	.	TRBV15	TRBJ2-1
TGTGCCAGCAGTTTATGGGGGGACAATGAGCAGTTCTTC	CASSLWGDNEQFF	.	.	TRBV12-3/TRBV12-4	TRBJ2-1
TGCGCCAGCAGCCAAGATCTCAGGGGGCTTCACGAGCAGTACTTC	CASSQDLRGLHEQYF	.	TRBD1	TRBV4-3	TRBJ2-7
TGCGCCAGCAGCCCTGGAGGGACCACAGATACGCAGTATTTT	CASSPGGTTDTQYF	few	.	TRBV5-1	TRBJ2-3
TGTGCCAGCAGTTTATTCCAACTAGCGGGTCTACCCTACAATGAGCAGTTCTTC	CASSLFQLAGLPYNEQFF	.	TRBD2	TRBV28	TRBJ2-1
TGTGCCAGCAAGGGGACAGGAACCTACGAGCAGTACTTC	CASKGTGTYEQYF	.	TRBD1	TRBV12-3/TRBV12-4	TRBJ2-7
TGCAGTGCTAAACGTCTAGCGGGAGGGAATTTCGGCGGGGAGCTGTTTTTT	CSAKRLAGGNFGGELFF	.	TRBD2	TRBV20-1	TRBJ2-2
TGTGCCAGCAGCCAAGAAGGGGGACTAGCGGGGTATCGGGAGACCCAGTACTTC	CASSQEGGLAGYRETQYF	.	TRBD2	TRBV4-2	TRBJ2-5
TGTGCCAGCAGCCGCCAAGGGGGGGCGAGCACTGAAGCTTTCTTT	CASSRQGGASTEAFF	.	.	TRBV7-9	TRBJ1-1
TGTGCCAGCAGTTACTCAATCGGGGGGCGCCAAGAGACCCAGTACTTC	CASSYSIGGRQETQYF	.	.	TRBV6-5	TRBJ2-5
TGTGCCATCAGTGAGTCGCCTAGCGGGATCGCGGATACGCAGTATTTT	CAISESPSGIADTQYF	many	TRBD2	TRBV10-3	TRBJ2-3
TGTGCCAGCAGTGCAGGGGAGTCCTACGAGCAGTACTTC	CASSAGESYEQYF	.	.	TRBV6-1	TRBJ2-7
TGTGCCACCAGTGATATGACACTCCTTTACAATGAGCAGTTCTTC	CATSDMTLLYNEQFF	.	.	TRBV24-1	TRBJ2-1